Sequencing of this T cell receptor beta chain was carried out in a study of blood T cell repertoires in COVID-19. Across the whole study: Sites across the United States, Italy and Spain contributed samples from acute and convalescent COVID-19. Sources were T cells, B-cell-depleted T cells, or PBMCs; the material itself was cDNA or gDNA.

CDR3 length equals 15 residues. The V end lost 6 bases, the J end lost 1 base, and 13 bases lay between the germline ends. In germline, CDR1 is MNHEY, CDR2 SVGAGI. In the original workflow: Reference gene primer amplification gave estimated nucleated cell counts. The table came from immunoSEQ multiplex PCR; TCRdb's copy has only in-frame clones and leaves some out. That table furnishes V, J and clone size, whereas the DNA furnished D and trimming. The sample carries about 28,000 clones, approximately 86% recorded once. Sample: peripheral blood. This clonotype was sampled from a man in his sixties with active COVID-19. The chain carries TRBV6-5 and TRBJ2-4; TRBD2 is a possible D gene (6 bases). In DNA form, the CDR3 reads TGTGCCAGCAGGGGACTCTTTTACGCCAAAAACATTCAGTACTTC. Its protein product is CASRGLFYAKNIQYF.